The clone carrying this TCR beta chain turned up a few times. The antigen is not known. The sample is drawn from a study of cytomegalovirus exposure and HLA in healthy donors. Study background: The approximately 110 validation repertoires used a platform that matched the one used for the roughly 700 first-cohort repertoires, as a later analysis reported.

Assay: immunoSEQ multiplex PCR; the TCRdb copy retains only in-frame clones and omits some. The sample consists of over 200,000 clones, 80% to 85% of them appearing once. Study-level results: Rare TCR sequences predominated, though certain public TCRs were found in many donors. Subsequent analysis showed first-cohort TCR clusters tending to co-occur in roughly 130 validation repertoires.

J lost 6 bases, V lost 5 bases, and 12 bases had no gene match. The CDR3 totals 15 residues. Germline V gives CDR1 SEHNR, CDR2 FQNEAQ (reference sequence). This sequence was found in a woman in her twenties or thirties in good health and CMV-seropositive. Sequenced sample: PBMCs. The chain joins TRBV7-9 to TRBJ1-2; TRBD1 agrees at 7 bases. Written as DNA, the CDR3 is TGTGCCAGCAGCCCACCAGGGGGGAATAGGGATGGCTACACCTTC. Translation: CASSPPGGNRDGYTF.